The 8 T cell receptor beta chains listed next were all sequenced from one sample in a study of blood T cell repertoires in COVID-19 (TCRdb year 2020). Libraries were built with the immunoSEQ multiplex PCR assay. TCRdb retrieved this table from immuneACCESS and kept in-frame rearrangements only. Not all clones are present; in checked studies, unresolved V genes account for under half, and no reason is known for the remainder. The sample contains approximately 9,600 clones, about nine tenths of them found a single time. The leading ten clones occupy 5% to 7% of the sample. Material: peripheral blood. These receptor sequences come from a human donor in a cohort sampled during active COVID-19.

This chain uses TRBV3-1 (or the pseudogene TRBV3-2) with TRBJ1-1; D not certain. The CDR3 runs 15 residues. Trimming left V 2 bases short and J 1 base short, with 11 bases between. CDR1 and CDR2 from the germline V gene are LGHDT and YNNKEL (reference sequence). For the CDR3, the DNA is TGTGCCAGCAGCCAACGGCAGCGTCAGAACACTGAAGCTTTCTTT. It specifies CASSQRQRQNTEAFF.

This chain connects TRBV27 to TRBJ2-2; D may be TRBD1 (5 bases). The CDR3 is 15 amino acids. Trimming took off 4 bases at V and 5 bases at J, with 14 bases between the two ends. Germline assignment: CDR1 MNHEY and CDR2 SMNVEV (reference sequence). Here the CDR3 reads CASSSRQLSTGELFF. CDR3 nucleotides: TGTGCCAGCAGTTCCCGACAGCTTAGTACCGGGGAGCTGTTTTTT.

The CDR3 spells CASSLSTARSYGYTF. The CDR3 nucleotides read TGTGCCAGCAGCTTAAGTACAGCCAGAAGCTATGGCTACACCTTC. The chain recombines TRBV7-9 with TRBJ1-2; D uncertain. This CDR3 region has 15 residues. Trimming stripped 2 bases from V and 4 bases from J, with 14 bases between. The germline gives CDR1 SEHNR, CDR2 FQNEAQ (reference sequence). The full variable domain, its missing parts supplied by reference TRBV7-9 and TRBJ1-2, is DTGVSQNPRHKITKRGQNVTFRCDPISEHNRLYWYRQTLGQGPEFLTYFQNEAQLEKSRLLSDRFSAERPKGSFSTLEIQRTEQGDSAMYLCASSLSTARSYGYTFGSGTRLTVV.

This clone came up a few times. The chain links TRBV7-2 to TRBJ2-7, with 10 bases matching TRBD1. With 5 bases clipped from V and 0 bases from J, the junction kept 4 bases outside the gene matches. The CDR3 runs 15 residues. The V gene's germline CDR1 is SGHTA and CDR2 FQGNSA. Here the CDR3 DNA reads TGTGCCAGCAGCCTCGGGACAGGGGACTCCTACGAGCAGTACTTC. This sequence encodes CASSLGTGDSYEQYF. Full variable domain (outside the CDR3, taken from reference TRBV7-2 and TRBJ2-7): GAGVSQSPSNKVTEKGKDVELRCDPISGHTALYWYRQSLGQGLEFLIYFQGNSAPDKSGLPSDRFSAERTGGSVSTLTIQRTQQEDSAVYLCASSLGTGDSYEQYFGPGTRLTVT.

The genes are TRBV28 and TRBJ1-1; possible D gene TRBD1, 6 bases. CDR3 length: 14 amino acids. The V gene lost 5 bases and the J gene lost 1 base, with 11 bases spanning the gap. The germline V gene has CDR1 MDHEN and CDR2 SYDVKM. The CDR3 protein is CASSLYRENTEAFF. DNA for the CDR3: TGTGCCAGCAGTCTCTACAGGGAGAACACTGAAGCTTTCTTT.

The J gene is TRBJ1-5, the V gene TRBV7-9; no clear D. The CDR3 length is 12 residues. Germline CDR1 is SEHNR and CDR2 is FQNEAQ (reference sequence). V was clipped by 1 base and J by 5 bases, with 3 bases between them. This chain's CDR3 is CASSLVDQPQHF. The CDR3, as DNA: TGTGCCAGCAGCTTAGTAGATCAGCCCCAGCATTTT.

This chain uses TRBV7-9 with TRBJ1-2; D perhaps matches TRBD1 (6 bases). CDR1 SEHNR and CDR2 FQNEAQ come from the germline V gene (reference sequence). Trimming left V 5 bases short and J 7 bases short, with 8 bases between. The CDR3 extends over 11 amino acids. CDR3 amino acids: CASSGGAGYTF. The CDR3, as DNA: TGTGCCAGCAGCGGGGGGGCTGGCTACACCTTC.

This clone was seen only a few times. The V and J genes are TRBV5-1 and TRBJ2-7; unclear D gene. The CDR3 spans 14 residues. Germline CDR1 and CDR2: SGHRS and YFSETQ. Trimming removed 4 bases from V and 5 bases from J, with 16 bases in between. CDR3 region: CASSPYSGIHEQYF. The DNA of the CDR3 is TGCGCCAGCAGCCCGTACTCGGGTATCCACGAGCAGTACTTC.